A single sample is the source of the 23 T cell receptor beta chains below, sequenced in a study of shared clonotypes between healthy human individuals. Some clones are missing from TCRdb's copy, which holds only in-frame ones; the method was immunoSEQ multiplex PCR. The table has more than 2 million clones, about 94% seen once. The sequencing sample was made of naive CD4+ T cells sorted from blood. Subset of the sample: CD45RA+ positively selected. All receptors come from a man younger than 35 in good health.

The rearrangement joins TRBV30 to TRBJ1-5; D may be TRBD1 (6 bases). The CDR3 loop spans 13 amino acids. The germline V and J ends were trimmed by 5 bases and 5 bases, with 13 bases remaining between them. Per germline, CDR1 GTSNPN and CDR2 SVGIG (reference sequence). CDR3 protein: CAWSAGADQPQHF. CDR3 nucleotide sequence: TGTGCCTGGTCGGCGGGGGCAGATCAGCCCCAGCATTTT.

The gene calls are TRBV25-1 and TRBJ2-3, with D perhaps TRBD1 or TRBD2 (7 bases each). This CDR3 is built from 15 residues. V dropped 3 bases and J dropped 6 bases, with 16 bases sitting between them. Germline V CDR1 and CDR2: MGHDK, SYGVNS. The CDR3 here is CASSDHRGGLDTQYF. In DNA, the CDR3 is TGTGCCAGCAGTGACCACAGGGGAGGGTTGGATACGCAGTATTTT. Full variable domain (remainder filled in from reference TRBV25-1 and TRBJ2-3): EADIYQTPRYLVIGTGKKITLECSQTMGHDKMYWYQQDPGMELHLIHYSYGVNSTEKGDLSSESTVSRIRTEHFPLTLESARPSHTSQYLCASSDHRGGLDTQYFGPGTRLTVL.

This chain uses TRBV6-5 with TRBJ1-1; a possible D gene is TRBD1 (5 bases). CDR1 is MNHEY and CDR2 is SVGAGI in the germline V gene. The CDR3 contains 14 residues. Trimming stripped 6 bases from V and 4 bases from J, with 15 bases between. CDR3 amino acids: CASSSGIRGTEAFF. The CDR3 DNA follows: TGTGCCAGCAGCTCAGGGATAAGGGGCACTGAAGCTTTCTTT.

This chain joins TRBV5-1 and TRBJ1-6; 8 bases line up with TRBD1. CDR3 length equals 15 residues. V was pared by 0 bases and J by 8 bases, with 4 bases of the junction left unmatched. Germline V gives CDR1 SGHRS, CDR2 YFSETQ. The DNA of the CDR3 is TGCGCCAGCAGCTTGGCAGGGGGCCAATATTCACCCCTCCACTTT. Its translation is CASSLAGGQYSPLHF. Supplemented by reference TRBV5-1 and TRBJ1-6, the full variable domain reads KAGVTQTPRYLIKTRGQQVTLSCSPISGHRSVSWYQQTPGQGLQFLFEYFSETQRNKGNFPGRFSGRQFSNSRSEMNVSTLELGDSALYLCASSLAGGQYSPLHFGNGTRLTVT.

As to this clone: This same CDR3 is encoded by further DNA sequences in the sample. The V and J genes are TRBV5-1 and TRBJ2-2; D may match TRBD1 or TRBD2 (5 bases each). Germline CDR1 is SGHRS and CDR2 is YFSETQ. The CDR3 extends over 15 amino acids. Trimming shortened V by 4 bases and J by 0 bases, and 10 bases separated the two germline ends. CDR3 DNA: TGCGCCAGCAGCCCAGGGACGGCGAACACCGGGGAGCTGTTTTTT. Translated, it gives CASSPGTANTGELFF.

This clone has just one count. The chain recombines TRBV6-5 with TRBJ2-7; TRBD2 agrees at 9 bases. Germline V gene data show CDR1 as MNHEY and CDR2 as SVGAGI. This CDR3 contains 13 residues. With V trimmed by 7 bases and J by 2 bases, 3 bases remained unmatched. CDR3: CASTQRGAYEQYF. The CDR3 bases are TGTGCCAGCACACAGCGGGGGGCCTACGAGCAGTACTTC.

The V call is TRBV6-1, the J call TRBJ1-2, with D maybe TRBD1 (6 bases). The CDR3 extends over 14 amino acids. The V gene lost 2 bases and the J gene lost 8 bases, with 15 bases spanning the gap. CDR1 and CDR2 (germline): MNHNS, SASEGT. In DNA, the CDR3 is TGTGCCAGCAGTGAAACCCGGGGGCCTCAAGGCTACACCTTC. Protein: CASSETRGPQGYTF.

Turning to this clone: The same CDR3 arises from other DNA sequences in this sample as well. The chain carries TRBV5-1 and TRBJ1-5; D is undetermined. This CDR3 contains 13 residues. The germline CDR1 and CDR2 sequences are SGHRS and YFSETQ. Trimming took 2 bases from V and 4 from J, leaving 7 bases between them. CDR3 sequence (DNA): TGCGCCAGCAGCTTAGGACCTAATCAGCCCCAGCATTTT. Translating gives CASSLGPNQPQHF.

The V and J genes are TRBV7-2 and TRBJ2-7, with a possible D match to TRBD1 (6 bases). The CDR3 has 15 amino acids. Germline V CDR1 and CDR2: SGHTA, FQGNSA. V was pared by 0 bases and J by 4 bases, with 13 bases between. The CDR3 loop reads CASSLARTALYEQYF. CDR3 coding DNA: TGTGCCAGCAGCTTAGCGAGGACAGCCCTGTACGAGCAGTACTTC.

The V gene is TRBV2, the J gene TRBJ2-1; D is tentatively TRBD1 or TRBD2 (5 bases each). The germline CDR1 and CDR2 sequences are SNHLY and FYNNEI. The CDR3 is made up of 15 amino acids. Trimming took off 5 bases at V and 7 bases at J, with 18 bases between the two ends. The chain's CDR3 is CASSPRDQFGNEQFF. The DNA for the CDR3 is TGTGCCAGCAGTCCCCGGGACCAATTCGGTAATGAGCAGTTCTTC.

This chain links TRBV5-1 with TRBJ2-1; TRBD2 agrees at 8 bases. V lost 5 bases and J lost 1; bases outside the gene matches: 8. Germline CDR1 SGHRS, CDR2 YFSETQ. This CDR3 has 16 amino acids. In DNA form, the CDR3 reads TGCGCCAGCAGTACGAACCCTAGCGGGTCCTACAATGAGCAGTTCTTC. Translating gives CASSTNPSGSYNEQFF.

Comments on this clone: This specimen includes other DNA sequences encoding the same CDR3. The CDR3 region is CASSLGGGQETQYF. Here the CDR3 DNA reads TGTGCCAGCAGCTTGGGTGGTGGCCAAGAGACCCAGTACTTC. The chain joins TRBV5-4 to TRBJ2-5; no clear D. Germline lookup yields CDR1 SGHNT and CDR2 YYREEE (reference sequence). Trimming took 0 bases from V and 1 from J, leaving 7 bases between them. The CDR3 length is 14 residues.

The J gene is TRBJ2-7, the V gene TRBV7-2; no clear D gene. Germline-derived CDR1 and CDR2 are SGHTA and FQGNSA. Between the trimmed V and J ends, which lost 2 bases and 2 bases, there was a span of 13 bases. This CDR3 contains 15 residues. The CDR3, as DNA: TGTGCCAGCAGCTTATCGAACAGCCCGGCCTACGAGCAGTACTTC. Encoded protein: CASSLSNSPAYEQYF.

The chain uses TRBV28 and TRBJ2-1, with 9 bases identical to TRBD1. The germline V gene encodes CDR1 MDHEN and CDR2 SYDVKM. The trim removed 3 bases at V and 8 bases at J, leaving 14 bases unmatched. The CDR3 covers 17 residues. The CDR3 loop reads CASSFPSSGTGYHEQFF. CDR3 coding DNA: TGTGCCAGCAGTTTCCCCTCTTCCGGGACAGGGTATCATGAGCAGTTCTTC.

This clone was seen just once. The V call is TRBV7-2, the J call TRBJ2-5, with 7 bases fitting TRBD1. This CDR3 spans 16 amino acids. V lost 5 bases, J lost 2 bases, and 11 bases stayed unmatched. Germline V gene lookup returns CDR1 SGHTA and CDR2 FQGNSA. Written as DNA, the CDR3 is TGTGCCAGCAGCCTTAGAAGGGACAGATGGCAAGAGACCCAGTACTTC. Translated, it gives CASSLRRDRWQETQYF. Full variable domain (missing parts from reference TRBV7-2 and TRBJ2-5): GAGVSQSPSNKVTEKGKDVELRCDPISGHTALYWYRQSLGQGLEFLIYFQGNSAPDKSGLPSDRFSAERTGGSVSTLTIQRTQQEDSAVYLCASSLRRDRWQETQYFGPGTRLLVL.

The chain is built from TRBV10-3 and TRBJ1-1; 7 bases map to TRBD1. Germline lookup yields CDR1 ENHRY and CDR2 SYGVKD. CDR3 length: 14 amino acids. The V and J ends lost 6 bases and 8 bases, in that order; junction bases with no gene match: 12. The CDR3 spells CAISEPRGGGEAFF. The CDR3 DNA follows: TGTGCCATCAGCGAGCCTCGAGGGGGCGGAGAAGCTTTCTTT.

The gene calls are TRBV12-5 and TRBJ2-3; the D gene is possibly TRBD1 (6 bases). CDR3 size: 13 residues. With 4 bases removed from V and 6 bases from J, the gap between germline ends came to 11 bases. Germline V CDR1 and CDR2: LGHNT, FRNRAP. DNA of the CDR3: TGTGCTAGTGGTTCGGGACAATGGGATACGCAGTATTTT. Amino acids: CASGSGQWDTQYF.

The chain combines TRBV5-6 with TRBJ2-5; TRBD2 matches at 8 bases. The CDR3 length is 14 residues. With 4 bases clipped from V and 5 bases from J, the junction kept 7 bases outside the gene matches. The germline CDR1 and CDR2 sequences are SGHDT and YYEEEE. The CDR3 is CASSREGLLETQYF. The CDR3 DNA reads as TGTGCCAGCAGCCGGGAGGGCCTTCTCGAGACCCAGTACTTC.

The chain links TRBV5-1 to TRBJ2-4; a weak D match, TRBD2 (7 bases). The ends were cut back, 4 bases at V and 6 bases at J, with 17 bases in the middle. The CDR3 spans 15 residues. Germline CDR1 and CDR2: SGHRS and YFSETQ. The DNA for the CDR3 is TGCGCCAGCAGCCCCCTGAAGGGAGGGGGAAACATTCAGTACTTC. Translating gives CASSPLKGGGNIQYF.

The V and J genes are TRBV2 and TRBJ2-1; 11 positions match TRBD2. The trim removed 6 bases at V and 2 bases at J, leaving 9 bases unmatched. CDR1 and CDR2 from the germline V gene are SNHLY and FYNNEI. This CDR3 is built from 17 residues. This chain's CDR3 is CASSSTSGSRPYNEQFF. The DNA for the CDR3 is TGTGCCAGCAGCTCAACTAGCGGGAGCCGTCCCTACAATGAGCAGTTCTTC.

DNA of the CDR3: TGTGCCAGCAGTTACCCGGGACTAGCGAGCTACGAGCAGTACTTC. This translates into CASSYPGLASYEQYF. The chain combines TRBV6-6 with TRBJ2-7; 10 bases agree with TRBD2. J was trimmed by 3 bases and V by 2 bases; bases with no gene match: 4. This CDR3 has 15 residues. CDR1 MNHNY and CDR2 SVGAGI come from the germline V gene (reference sequence).

The chain joins TRBV5-1 to TRBJ1-2, with 11 bases matching TRBD1. V gave up 3 bases and J gave up 3 bases; unmatched junction bases: 4. This CDR3 region has 15 residues. Germline-derived CDR1 and CDR2 are SGHRS and YFSETQ. CDR3 bases: TGCGCCAGCAGCTGGGACAGGGGGAGTGACTATGGCTACACCTTC. This gives the protein CASSWDRGSDYGYTF.

The J gene is TRBJ2-1, the V gene TRBV10-3; tentative D call: TRBD2 (7 bases). Trimming took off 3 bases at V and 11 bases at J, with 11 bases between the two ends. Looked up from germline, CDR1 is ENHRY and CDR2 is SYGVKD. The length of the CDR3 is 12 residues. DNA of the CDR3: TGTGCCATCAGTGAAGGGGGGGAAAAGCAGTTCTTC. It encodes CAISEGGEKQFF.